These T cell receptor beta chains were read from a single sample in a study of T-cell reconstitution after alpha-beta-depleted transplantation in children. TCRdb fed the PCR reads into MiXCR, producing one record per CDR3 protein. Here the sample spans about a million distinct CDR3 sequences, 25% to 30% being singletons. This material consisted of PBMCs, mostly from graft donor cells, taken 360 days after TCRalphabeta/CD19-depleted stem cell transplant. These receptors were obtained from a boy under two years old who had a stem cell transplant for SCID, so the T cells may come from the graft donor. The CDR3 runs from the conserved cysteine through the conserved F or W. Fields, in order: J gene, clone size, D gene, V gene, CDR3 protein, CDR3 DNA. D genes are given only for firm matches. Not all rows give a size; the values are once, few, many and, for expanded clones, a class.

TRBJ2-2 NA TRBD1 TRBV5-1 CASSLITGATGELFF TGCGCCAGCAGCTTGATAACAGGGGCGACCGGGGAGCTGTTTTTT
TRBJ1-1 NA NA TRBV5-1 CASSLSASEAFF TGCGCCAGCAGCTTGTCGGCATCTGAAGCTTTCTTT
TRBJ2-5 NA TRBD2 TRBV5-1 CASSPRTRLAGGLETQYF TGCGCCAGCAGCCCCCGGACCCGACTAGCGGGGGGGTTGGAGACCCAGTACTTC
TRBJ2-7 NA NA TRBV27 CASSSVGWSSYEQYF TGTGCCAGCAGTTCCGTAGGCTGGAGCTCCTACGAGCAGTACTTC
TRBJ1-2 NA NA TRBV5-1 CASRGGGATYGYTF TGCGCCAGCAGAGGAGGGGGTGCGACCTATGGCTACACCTTC
TRBJ2-1 NA TRBD1 TRBV4-3 CASSQDLGQGADEQFF TGCGCCAGCAGCCAAGATCTAGGACAGGGGGCTGATGAGCAGTTCTTC
TRBJ2-7 NA NA TRBV18 CASSPPEGPILQYF TGTGCCAGCTCACCACCGGAGGGGCCCATTTTGCAGTACTTC
TRBJ2-7 few NA TRBV2 CASSVVKDAESWYEQYF TGTGCCAGCAGTGTTGTTAAGGATGCAGAGTCTTGGTACGAGCAGTACTTC
TRBJ2-7 NA TRBD1 TRBV20-1 CSAWTRDRPSYEQYF TGCAGTGCTTGGACCAGGGACAGGCCCTCCTACGAGCAGTACTTC
TRBJ2-1 NA TRBD1 TRBV7-9 CASSPWTGRYNEQFF TGTGCCAGCAGCCCGTGGACAGGGAGGTACAATGAGCAGTTCTTC
TRBJ1-1 NA NA TRBV12-3/TRBV12-4 CASSLAPRGAFF TGTGCCAGCAGTTTAGCACCGCGCGGAGCTTTCTTT
TRBJ2-7 NA NA TRBV15 CATSREIGSSYEQYF TGTGCCACCAGCAGAGAAATCGGGAGCTCCTACGAGCAGTACTTC
TRBJ2-3 few TRBD1 TRBV4-1 CASSQEGGLGTGSDTQYF TGCGCCAGCAGCCAAGAAGGGGGGCTGGGGACAGGTTCAGATACGCAGTATTTT
TRBJ2-2 few NA TRBV12-3/TRBV12-4 CASRPKRHTGELFF TGTGCCAGCAGACCCAAACGGCACACCGGGGAGCTGTTTTTT
TRBJ2-3 NA TRBD2 TRBV9 CASSITSGDTDTQYF TGTGCCAGCAGCATTACTAGCGGGGACACAGATACGCAGTATTTT
TRBJ2-1 NA NA TRBV7-8 CASSLRTPRQGSYNEQFF TGTGCCAGCAGCTTAAGGACCCCCCGTCAGGGTTCCTACAATGAGCAGTTCTTC
TRBJ2-2 NA TRBD2 TRBV20-1 CSASPPLGLAGDTNTGELFF TGCAGTGCTAGCCCCCCCCTGGGACTAGCGGGGGATACGAACACCGGGGAGCTGTTTTTT
TRBJ2-1 NA TRBD2 TRBV4-3 CASSQEKVSGGRRNEQFF TGCGCCAGCAGCCAAGAGAAAGTTAGCGGGGGGCGGCGCAATGAGCAGTTCTTC
TRBJ2-7 NA TRBD1 TRBV7-9 CASWDRPYEQYF TGTGCCAGTTGGGACAGACCCTACGAGCAGTACTTC
TRBJ1-2 few NA TRBV19 CASRGSYTNYGYTF TGTGCCAGTAGGGGCAGCTACACTAACTATGGCTACACCTTC
TRBJ2-3 many NA TRBV24-1 CATSDPPGRDTDTQYF TGTGCCACCAGTGATCCGCCGGGACGGGACACAGATACGCAGTATTTT
TRBJ2-4 NA TRBD1 TRBV4-1 CASSRGTGLAKNIQYF TGCGCCAGCAGCCGAGGGACAGGACTAGCCAAAAACATTCAGTACTTC
TRBJ2-3 few NA TRBV5-1 CASSPSTGTSTDTQYF TGCGCCAGCAGCCCGTCGACTGGGACTAGCACAGATACGCAGTATTTT
TRBJ2-7 many NA TRBV5-1 CASSPGTAPYEQYF TGCGCCAGCAGCCCAGGGACGGCGCCCTACGAGCAGTACTTC
TRBJ2-7 NA NA TRBV12-3/TRBV12-4 CASSLKVQGLEQYF TGTGCCAGCAGTTTAAAGGTACAGGGACTTGAGCAGTACTTC
TRBJ2-7 NA TRBD2 TRBV7-2 CASRATSGGEWQYF TGTGCCAGCAGGGCGACTAGCGGGGGGGAGTGGCAGTACTTC
TRBJ2-2 NA TRBD1 TRBV20-1 CSARTGPGGELFF TGCAGTGCGAGGACAGGGCCCGGCGGGGAGCTGTTTTTT
TRBJ1-1 NA NA TRBV5-5 CASSLSRTEAFF TGTGCCAGCAGCTTGTCACGGACTGAAGCTTTCTTT